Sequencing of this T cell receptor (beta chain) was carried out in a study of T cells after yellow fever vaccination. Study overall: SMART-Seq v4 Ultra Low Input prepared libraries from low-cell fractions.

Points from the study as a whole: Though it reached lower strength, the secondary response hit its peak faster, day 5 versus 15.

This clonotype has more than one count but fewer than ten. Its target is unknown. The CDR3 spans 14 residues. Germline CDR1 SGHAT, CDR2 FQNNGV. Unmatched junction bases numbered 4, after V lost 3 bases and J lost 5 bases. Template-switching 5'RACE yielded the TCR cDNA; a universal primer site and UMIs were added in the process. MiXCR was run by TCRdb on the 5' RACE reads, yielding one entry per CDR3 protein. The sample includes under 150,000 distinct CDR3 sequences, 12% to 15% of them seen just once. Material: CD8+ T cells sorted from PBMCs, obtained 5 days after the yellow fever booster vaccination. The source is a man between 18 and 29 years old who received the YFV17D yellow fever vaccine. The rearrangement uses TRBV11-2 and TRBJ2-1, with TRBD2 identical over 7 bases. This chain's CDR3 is CASSFSGPHNEQFF. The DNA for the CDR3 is TGTGCCAGCAGCTTTAGCGGGCCCCACAATGAGCAGTTCTTC.